Below are 29 T cell receptor beta chains sequenced from a single sample in a study of T-cell reconstitution after alpha-beta-depleted transplantation in children. Using unique molecular identifiers, the investigators prepared the TCRbeta library. TCRdb reanalysed the PCR reads using MiXCR and keeps one entry per CDR3 protein. In the table there are 400,000 to 500,000 distinct CDR3 sequences, approximately 11% of which are singletons. Sample: PBMCs from the stem cell graft donor, taken from the stem cell graft. These receptors were collected from a human donor who donated a stem cell graft to a child with acute myeloid leukemia.

This clonotype was seen a handful of times. The chain is built from TRBV7-9 and TRBJ1-5; a weak D match, TRBD1 (5 bases). The CDR3 runs to 15 residues. The germline V and J ends were trimmed by 0 bases and 7 bases, with 13 bases remaining between them. The germline CDR1 and CDR2 sequences are SEHNR and FQNEAQ (reference sequence). The CDR3 coding sequence is TGTGCCAGCAGCTTAGCGACGGGACTGGGCCAGCCCCAGCATTTT. It translates to CASSLATGLGQPQHF.

This clonotype was recorded many times. The chain recombines TRBV6-5 with TRBJ2-3; TRBD2 agrees at 7 bases. The CDR3 has 15 amino acids. The junction had 6 bases not matched to a gene; V was cut back by 0 bases and J by 6 bases. Germline CDR1 reads MNHEY; CDR2 reads SVGAGI. CDR3 DNA sequence: TGTGCCAGCAGTTACTCGGAGTGGGGGGGGGATACGCAGTATTTT. It is translated as CASSYSEWGGDTQYF.

The sample holds a few counts of this clonotype. The chain couples TRBV18 to TRBJ2-2; 12 bases are shared with TRBD2. Germline values: CDR1 KGHSH, CDR2 LQKENI. This CDR3 is built from 16 residues. V trimming: 4 bases; J trimming: 1 base; junction bases outside the gene matches: 1. The CDR3 spells CASSRTSGVNTGELFF. CDR3 nucleotides: TGTGCCAGCTCACGGACTAGCGGGGTGAACACCGGGGAGCTGTTTTTT. Combining the CDR3 with reference TRBV18 and TRBJ2-2 gives the whole variable domain NAGVMQNPRHLVRRRGQEARLRCSPMKGHSHVYWYRQLPEEGLKFMVYLQKENIIDESGMPKERFSAEFPKEGPSILRIQQVVRGDSAAYFCASSRTSGVNTGELFFGEGSRLTVL.

The table lists this clonotype with a few counts. The chain recombines TRBV6-5 with TRBJ1-1; D is uncertain. The germline V gene encodes CDR1 MNHEY and CDR2 SVGAGI. The CDR3 extends over 14 amino acids. V was shortened by 4 bases and J by 0 bases, with 9 bases between the two germline ends. The CDR3 loop is CASSFRTLNTEAFF. The CDR3 region has the DNA TGTGCCAGCAGTTTTCGGACCCTGAACACTGAAGCTTTCTTT.

This clonotype showed up many times. The V gene is TRBV2, the J gene TRBJ2-5; D may be TRBD2 (6 bases). Germline-derived CDR1 and CDR2 are SNHLY and FYNNEI. The CDR3 loop spans 14 amino acids. Trimming cost V 4 bases and J 4 bases, with 13 bases left between them. The CDR3 protein is CASSADGSLETQYF. DNA of the CDR3: TGTGCCAGCAGTGCCGACGGGAGCTTAGAGACCCAGTACTTC. The whole variable domain, filled in from reference TRBV2 and TRBJ2-5, reads EPEVTQTPSHQVTQMGQEVILRCVPISNHLYFYWYRQILGQKVEFLVSFYNNEISEKSEIFDDQFSVERPDGSNFTLKIRSTKLEDSAMYFCASSADGSLETQYFGPGTRLLVL.

This clonotype was picked up a small number of times. V and J are TRBV7-2 and TRBJ2-3, with 8 bases fitting TRBD2. The CDR3 totals 14 residues. Germline-derived CDR1 and CDR2 are SGHTA and FQGNSA. The J segment lost 5 bases and the V segment lost 5 bases, leaving 6 bases of the junction unmatched. For the CDR3, the DNA is TGTGCCAGCAGCGCCCAGGCGGGAGGAGATACGCAGTATTTT. Residues: CASSAQAGGDTQYF.

This clonotype was detected a few times. V and J are TRBV20-1 and TRBJ2-2, with D perhaps TRBD1 (5 bases). This CDR3 is 13 amino acids long. The V end was cut by 6 bases, the J end by 6 bases, with 14 bases between. Germline V lookup: CDR1 DFQATT, CDR2 SNEGSKA (reference sequence). The CDR3 sequence: CSARAVTAGELFF. CDR3 bases: TGCAGTGCCAGGGCCGTCACGGCCGGGGAGCTGTTTTTT.

This clonotype has a count of ten or more. J is TRBJ2-2 and V is TRBV2, with D possibly TRBD2 on 5 matching bases. The CDR3 totals 12 residues. The germline V gene has CDR1 SNHLY and CDR2 FYNNEI. V was shortened by 7 bases and J by 5 bases, with 8 bases between the two germline ends. The CDR3 region is CASMRETGELFF. CDR3 coding DNA: TGTGCCAGCATGAGGGAGACCGGGGAGCTGTTTTTT.

CDR3 sequence reads: CASSLNSGLAGLEPGELFF. CDR3 coding DNA: TGCGCCAGCAGCTTGAACTCAGGACTAGCGGGACTTGAACCCGGGGAGCTGTTTTTT. The rearrangement joins TRBV5-1 to TRBJ2-2; TRBD2 agrees at 12 bases. V gave up 1 base and J gave up 6 bases; unmatched junction bases: 13. Germline values: CDR1 SGHRS, CDR2 YFSETQ. The CDR3 totals 19 residues.

This clonotype was recorded many times. V is TRBV9 and J is TRBJ2-3; TRBD1 might be the D (5 bases). CDR3 length: 15 amino acids. V gave up 0 bases and J gave up 1 base, with 9 bases separating them. CDR1 is SGDLS, CDR2 YYNGEE, per germline. The CDR3 sequence is CASSVGGLGTDTQYF. The DNA of the CDR3 is TGTGCCAGCAGCGTAGGGGGCCTAGGCACAGATACGCAGTATTTT.

The V call is TRBV20-1, the J call TRBJ2-2; perhaps D is TRBD1 or TRBD2 (5 bases each). Germline values: CDR1 DFQATT, CDR2 SNEGSKA (reference sequence). This CDR3 has 13 residues. The V gene lost 1 base and the J gene lost 6 bases, with 9 bases spanning the gap. The CDR3, as DNA: TGCAGTGCTAGAGCCGGGGCACCCGGGGAGCTGTTTTTT. This sequence encodes CSARAGAPGELFF.

The chain links TRBV5-1 to TRBJ2-3; no definite D call. The CDR3 has 15 amino acids. Germline CDR1 SGHRS, CDR2 YFSETQ. Trimming pared 0 bases from V and 0 bases from J, leaving 8 bases between. CDR3 nucleotide sequence: TGCGCCAGCAGCTTGGGAACATGGAGCACAGATACGCAGTATTTT. Residues: CASSLGTWSTDTQYF.

The chain employs TRBV11-2 and TRBJ1-2; D ambiguous. Germline V CDR1 and CDR2: SGHAT, FQNNGV. The CDR3 totals 15 residues. Trimming shortened V by 1 base and J by 5 bases, and 14 bases separated the two germline ends. The CDR3 protein is CASSLAGSYGYGYTF. In DNA, the CDR3 is TGTGCCAGCAGCTTAGCGGGGTCCTATGGGTATGGCTACACCTTC.

In this sample, this clonotype turned up a few times. The chain combines TRBV12-3 or TRBV12-4 with TRBJ1-1; 8 nucleotides match TRBD1. J gave up 0 bases and V 4 bases, and 4 bases lay outside the gene matches. This CDR3 spans 15 amino acids. The CDR3 spells CASSSRGLVNTEAFF. DNA for the CDR3: TGTGCCAGCAGTTCCAGGGGGCTAGTGAACACTGAAGCTTTCTTT.

This clonotype has more than one count but fewer than ten. The chain joins TRBV4-3 to TRBJ1-1; D is perhaps TRBD1 (5 bases). The CDR3 totals 15 residues. Per the germline V gene, CDR1 is LGHNA and CDR2 is YSLEER. With 0 bases removed from V and 3 bases from J, the gap between germline ends came to 11 bases. Here the CDR3 reads CASSQEWGRDTEAFF. CDR3 bases: TGCGCCAGCAGCCAAGAATGGGGCCGGGACACTGAAGCTTTCTTT.

J is TRBJ2-1 and V is TRBV9, with D unresolved. Germline CDR1 SGDLS, CDR2 YYNGEE. The length of the CDR3 is 14 residues. Between the trimmed V and J ends, which lost 0 bases and 7 bases, there was a span of 11 bases. CDR3 sequence (DNA): TGTGCCAGCAGCGTAGCCCCCCTAGGAAATGAGCAGTTCTTC. Its translation is CASSVAPLGNEQFF.

A word on this clonotype: At one boundary the junction diverges from the germline segment, which might be a read error. The CDR3 DNA follows: TGTGCCAGCAGTTACGGCTCCGGGACTAGCGGGAACAACGAGCAGTTCTTC. Protein sequence: CASSYGSGTSGNNEQFF. V usage is TRBV6-5 and J usage is TRBJ2-1, with 13 nucleotides matching TRBD2. This CDR3 comprises 17 residues. Germline CDR1 and CDR2: MNHEY and SVGAGI.

This clonotype was counted at least ten times. The genes are TRBV5-8 and TRBJ1-5, with D tentatively TRBD1 (5 bases). The V and J ends lost 1 base and 4 bases respectively, with 9 bases between them. Germline V lookup: CDR1 SGHTS, CDR2 YDEGEE. This CDR3 has 14 residues. The CDR3 DNA is TGTGCCAGCAGCTTGAGACAGCAAAATCAGCCCCAGCATTTT. Translation: CASSLRQQNQPQHF.

This chain connects TRBV11-2 to TRBJ2-5; D assignment may be TRBD1 or TRBD2 (7 bases each). Trimming removed 3 bases from V and 5 bases from J, with 13 bases in between. The CDR3 is made up of 14 amino acids. CDR1 is SGHAT, CDR2 FQNNGV, per germline. In DNA, the CDR3 is TGTGCCAGCAGCTTCGGAGCGGGACAGGAGACCCAGTACTTC. This sequence encodes CASSFGAGQETQYF.

This clonotype was detected many times. This chain connects TRBV20-1 to TRBJ2-7; D possibly uses TRBD1 or TRBD2 (6 bases each). Germline values: CDR1 DFQATT, CDR2 SNEGSKA (reference sequence). Between the trimmed V and J ends, which lost 0 bases and 7 bases, there was a span of 16 bases. The CDR3 is 14 residues long. The CDR3 nucleotides read TGCAGTGCTAGAGAGATGGGGGGCTCGCAAGAGCAGTACGTC. Its protein is CSAREMGGSQEQYV.

A few counts support this clonotype. The junction shows a germline mismatch at one end, possibly a read error. This chain links TRBV6-5 with TRBJ1-4; D not resolved. The CDR3 runs 12 residues. The V gene's germline CDR1 is MNHEY and CDR2 SVGAGI. The CDR3 DNA is TGTGCCAGCAGTCTTCCCAATGGAAAACTGTTTTTT. Its protein is CASSLPNGKLFF.

The chain uses TRBV12-3 or TRBV12-4 and TRBJ2-2; no clear D gene. CDR3 length: 14 residues. V lost 1 base, J lost 6 bases, and 9 bases lay in between. The CDR3 sequence is CASSLGWGSGELFF. CDR3 DNA sequence: TGTGCCAGCAGTTTAGGATGGGGATCCGGGGAGCTGTTTTTT.

There are many counts of this clonotype. The chain recombines TRBV7-9 with TRBJ1-2; 8 bases match TRBD1. The CDR3 consists of 14 residues. After removal of 5 bases from V and 2 bases from J, the junction contained 4 bases not matched to a gene. The germline V gene encodes CDR1 SEHNR and CDR2 FQNEAQ (reference sequence). As DNA, the CDR3 is TGTGCCAGCAGCGAGCGACAGGGGAACTATGGCTACACCTTC. Its translation is CASSERQGNYGYTF. Combining the CDR3 with reference TRBV7-9 and TRBJ1-2 gives the whole variable domain DTGVSQNPRHKITKRGQNVTFRCDPISEHNRLYWYRQTLGQGPEFLTYFQNEAQLEKSRLLSDRFSAERPKGSFSTLEIQRTEQGDSAMYLCASSERQGNYGYTFGSGTRLTVV.

This clonotype has a handful of counts. The rearrangement uses TRBV20-1 and TRBJ1-1, with D maybe TRBD1 (5 bases). CDR1 and CDR2 from the germline V gene are DFQATT and SNEGSKA (reference sequence). The CDR3 contains 11 residues. Written as DNA, the CDR3 is TGCAGGGGGGTTTTTAACACTGAAGCTTTCTTT. Amino acid sequence: CRGVFNTEAFF.

This clonotype was seen many times. The chain links TRBV9 to TRBJ2-1, with TRBD2 matching 10 bases. Germline assignment: CDR1 SGDLS and CDR2 YYNGEE. The V gene end was trimmed by 0 bases and the J gene end by 7 bases; junction bases not matched to a gene: 1. This CDR3 contains 14 residues. CDR3 DNA: TGTGCCAGCAGCGTAGGAGCGGGAGGGAATGAGCAGTTCTTC. Translation: CASSVGAGGNEQFF.

The CDR3 DNA is TGTGCCAGCAGCTTAGGCGGCCTTCAGCCCCAGCATTTT. Its protein is CASSLGGLQPQHF. The rearrangement links TRBV7-2 to TRBJ1-5; D is unresolved. Deletions cut 1 base from V and 6 bases from J, with 7 bases between. The germline gives CDR1 SGHTA, CDR2 FQGNSA. CDR3 length: 13 residues.

The rearrangement joins TRBV7-2 to TRBJ1-3; no firm D call. This CDR3 has 14 amino acids. Germline V gene sequence: CDR1 SGHTA, CDR2 FQGNSA. The V end was cut by 5 bases, the J end by 4 bases, with 12 bases between. CDR3 residues: CASSTPLGGNTIYF. CDR3 sequence (DNA): TGTGCCAGCAGCACCCCCCTTGGGGGAAACACCATATATTTT.

This clonotype showed up many times. In DNA, the CDR3 is TGTGCCAGCAAGGATGGAGAGACCCAGTACTTC. It encodes CASKDGETQYF. The chain combines TRBV25-1 with TRBJ2-5; D not certain. V dropped 7 bases and J dropped 4 bases, with 7 bases sitting between them. The CDR3 contains 11 residues. From germline, CDR1 is MGHDK and CDR2 SYGVNS.

This clonotype was observed a handful of times. The chain combines TRBV7-2 with TRBJ2-6; D gene uncertain. This CDR3 has 17 amino acids. The V gene's germline CDR1 is SGHTA and CDR2 FQGNSA. V was cut by 1 base and J by 1 base, with 11 bases left in between. CDR3 in amino acids: CASSLVPTPSGANVLTF. The CDR3 nucleotides read TGTGCCAGCAGCTTAGTGCCAACCCCGTCTGGGGCCAACGTCCTGACTTTC.